Listed here are 20 T cell receptor beta chains from one sample, sequenced in a study of OX40 agonist ivuxolimab in advanced cancers. Here immunoSEQ multiplex PCR was the method, and the copy in TCRdb shows in-frame clones only, minus some. Here the sample spans roughly 120,000 clones, 75% to 90% being singletons. Material: CD4+ or CD8+ T cells sorted from blood, obtained in a trial of the OX40 agonist ivuxolimab. These receptors were obtained from an adult with an advanced solid tumor such as melanoma, head and neck, liver or kidney cancer.

The V and J genes are TRBV27 and TRBJ1-4; 12 bases fit TRBD1. CDR1 MNHEY and CDR2 SMNVEV come from the germline V gene (reference sequence). This CDR3 contains 15 residues. J was trimmed by 6 bases and V by 7 bases; bases with no gene match: 6. The CDR3 sequence: CASKGTGGFHEKLFF. In DNA, the CDR3 is TGTGCCAGCAAGGGGACAGGGGGCTTTCATGAAAAACTGTTTTTT.

There are a few counts of this clone. The V gene is TRBV7-9, the J gene TRBJ2-1; no clear D gene. The V and J ends lost 2 bases and 7 bases respectively, with 3 bases between them. The germline CDR1 and CDR2 sequences are SEHNR and FQNEAQ (reference sequence). The CDR3 has 11 residues. CDR3 residues: CASSLFNEQFF. CDR3 in DNA: TGTGCCAGCAGCTTATTTAATGAGCAGTTCTTC.

With regard to this clone: The same CDR3 also results from other DNA sequences found in this sample. The chain has TRBV6-1 and TRBJ1-5; D is unresolved. Germline assignment: CDR1 MNHNS and CDR2 SASEGT. The germline V and J ends were trimmed by 10 bases and 4 bases, with 14 bases remaining between them. This CDR3 has 13 amino acids. Written as DNA, the CDR3 is TGTGCCACCCGGCTTTCCCTAAATCAGCCCCAGCATTTT. Encoded protein: CATRLSLNQPQHF.

The chain joins TRBV10-3 to TRBJ2-5; TRBD1 matches at 10 bases. With V trimmed by 11 bases and J by 5 bases, 11 bases remained unmatched. CDR1 ENHRY and CDR2 SYGVKD come from the germline V gene. The CDR3 extends over 14 amino acids. The DNA of the CDR3 is TGTGCCGCTTCTCCGGGACAGGGGAGGGAGACCCAGTACTTC. This codes for CAASPGQGRETQYF.

The chain couples TRBV14 to TRBJ2-3; D possibly corresponds to TRBD2 (5 bases). The V and J ends lost 5 bases and 0 bases respectively, with 12 bases between them. The CDR3 is made up of 15 amino acids. Germline values: CDR1 SGHDN, CDR2 FVKESK. CDR3 protein: CASSVRGPSTDTQYF. In DNA form, the CDR3 reads TGTGCCAGCAGCGTTAGAGGGCCCAGCACAGATACGCAGTATTTT.

This clone showed up just once. V usage is TRBV5-5 and J usage is TRBJ1-1; unclear D gene. V lost 0 bases and J lost 5, with 8 bases in between. The CDR3 is made up of 13 amino acids. Germline V gives CDR1 SGHKS, CDR2 YYEKEE (reference sequence). The CDR3 bases are TGTGCCAGCAGCTTGGCCCCGGTTACTGAAGCTTTCTTT. Its translation: CASSLAPVTEAFF.

Here the CDR3 reads CASSPRTSGSNTGELFF. The CDR3 DNA sequence: TGTGCCAGCAGCCCCAGGACTAGCGGGTCGAACACCGGGGAGCTGTTTTTT. This chain connects TRBV7-8 to TRBJ2-2; 11 bases are shared with TRBD2. With V trimmed by 5 bases and J by 0 bases, 5 bases remained unmatched. Germline-derived CDR1 and CDR2 are SGHVS and FQNEAQ. This CDR3 region has 17 residues.

The CDR3 here is CASKGQGNSPLHF. CDR3 nucleotide sequence: TGTGCCAGCAAAGGACAGGGGAATTCACCCCTCCACTTT. The chain joins TRBV14 to TRBJ1-6, with TRBD1 matching over 9 bases. The CDR3 loop spans 13 amino acids. CDR1 and CDR2 (germline): SGHDN, FVKESK. The V gene end was trimmed by 7 bases and the J gene end by 7 bases; junction bases not matched to a gene: 2.

The chain joins TRBV5-1 to TRBJ1-1, with D perhaps matching TRBD1 (6 bases). This CDR3 region has 13 residues. Deletions cut 5 bases from V and 1 base from J, with 9 bases between. The germline CDR1 and CDR2 sequences are SGHRS and YFSETQ. This chain's CDR3 is CASSWGPNTEAFF. Here the CDR3 DNA reads TGCGCCAGCAGTTGGGGGCCGAACACTGAAGCTTTCTTT.

The chain uses TRBV23-1 and TRBJ2-7; 10 positions match TRBD1. TRBV23-1 is noted as an ORF with a role that remains uncertain. The junction had 25 bases not matched to a gene; V was cut back by 0 bases and J by 2 bases. This CDR3 has 23 amino acids. The chain's CDR3 is CASSQSDRATGGSSIAGPYEQYF. The DNA of the CDR3 is TGCGCCAGCAGTCAATCTGACAGGGCGACAGGGGGCAGTAGTATCGCAGGTCCCTACGAGCAGTACTTC.

The gene calls are TRBV7-8 and TRBJ2-6; no clear D gene. The CDR3 length is 15 residues. Between the trimmed V and J ends, which lost 5 bases and 4 bases, there was a span of 12 bases. Germline V gene data show CDR1 as SGHVS and CDR2 as FQNEAQ. The CDR3 protein is CASSPFRAGANVLTF. CDR3 bases: TGTGCCAGCAGCCCTTTTAGAGCCGGGGCCAACGTCCTGACTTTC.

The CDR3 bases are TGTGCCAGTTCCTCGGGGTCGAATGAAAAACTGTTTTTT. Its protein is CASSSGSNEKLFF. The chain employs TRBV6-5 and TRBJ1-4; no firm D call. The CDR3 covers 13 residues. The V end was cut by 9 bases, the J end by 5 bases, with 13 bases between. CDR1 is MNHEY, CDR2 SVGAGI, per germline.

CDR3 bases: TGTGCCAGCAGCGTAGGGCTTGGGGGGATGGCCGGGGAGCTGTTTTTT. Translated, it gives CASSVGLGGMAGELFF. V usage is TRBV9 and J usage is TRBJ2-2; weak D call: TRBD2 (6 bases). V dropped 0 bases and J dropped 6 bases, with 15 bases sitting between them. CDR3 length: 16 amino acids. Germline CDR1 reads SGDLS; CDR2 reads YYNGEE. The full variable domain, in which reference TRBV9 and TRBJ2-2 provide the parts outside the CDR3, is DSGVTQTPKHLITATGQRVTLRCSPRSGDLSVYWYQQSLDQGLQFLIQYYNGEERAKGNILERFSAQQFPDLHSELNLSSLELGDSALYFCASSVGLGGMAGELFFGEGSRLTVL.

The rearrangement links TRBV6-1 to TRBJ1-5; tentative D call: TRBD1 (5 bases). The CDR3 has 14 amino acids. V gave up 8 bases and J gave up 6 bases, with 17 bases separating them. Germline-derived CDR1 and CDR2 are MNHNS and SASEGT. The CDR3 DNA follows: TGTGCCAGCGATCAGGACCCAGGGAGTCAGCCCCAGCATTTT. It yields the protein CASDQDPGSQPQHF.

The genes are TRBV18 and TRBJ2-7, with D perhaps matching TRBD1 (6 bases). CDR3 length: 14 amino acids. V was trimmed by 3 bases and J by 5 bases, leaving 14 bases between them. CDR1 is KGHSH and CDR2 is LQKENI in the germline V gene. The CDR3 DNA sequence: TGTGCCAGCTCACCGCTGGTTGGGGGCGACGAGCAGTACTTC. This gives the protein CASSPLVGGDEQYF.

The chain links TRBV30 to TRBJ1-2; D is undetermined. This CDR3 has 14 amino acids. Germline V gives CDR1 GTSNPN, CDR2 SVGIG (reference sequence). Trimming removed 2 bases from V and 0 bases from J, with 10 bases in between. CDR3 protein: CAWSKSSANYGYTF. In DNA, the CDR3 is TGTGCCTGGAGTAAGTCGTCTGCTAACTATGGCTACACCTTC.

J is TRBJ2-3 and V is TRBV7-8, with TRBD2 identical over 10 bases. The germline V gene has CDR1 SGHVS and CDR2 FQNEAQ. V shed 5 bases, J shed 2 bases, and the junction held 4 bases outside the gene matches. CDR3 length: 15 residues. CDR3 amino acids: CASSKGLAYTDTQYF. CDR3 bases: TGTGCCAGCAGCAAGGGACTAGCGTACACAGATACGCAGTATTTT.

This chain joins TRBV7-2 and TRBJ2-1, with D possibly being TRBD1 (6 bases). Trimming removed 7 bases from V and 8 bases from J, with 12 bases in between. CDR1 and CDR2 (germline): SGHTA, FQGNSA. The CDR3 totals 12 residues. The CDR3 DNA sequence: TGTGCCAGCACTCGACAGGCTGATGAGCAGTTCTTC. Translation: CASTRQADEQFF.

V and J are TRBV18 and TRBJ1-1; TRBD1 matches 7 bases. This CDR3 comprises 13 residues. The ends lost 8 bases at V and 11 bases at J; junction bases unmatched: 14. The germline gives CDR1 KGHSH, CDR2 LQKENI. In DNA form, the CDR3 reads TGTGCCAGCCCGTCTGAAGCAACAGGGGACGCTTTCTTT. This gives the protein CASPSEATGDAFF.

The chain couples TRBV19 to TRBJ2-1, with 7 bases lining up with TRBD2. The V gene's germline CDR1 is LNHDA and CDR2 SQIVND (reference sequence). Unmatched junction bases numbered 5, after V lost 3 bases and J lost 0 bases. The CDR3 has 16 amino acids. The CDR3 DNA sequence: TGTGCCAGTAGTATTCTCGCGGGGGACTCCTACAATGAGCAGTTCTTC. Translating it yields CASSILAGDSYNEQFF.